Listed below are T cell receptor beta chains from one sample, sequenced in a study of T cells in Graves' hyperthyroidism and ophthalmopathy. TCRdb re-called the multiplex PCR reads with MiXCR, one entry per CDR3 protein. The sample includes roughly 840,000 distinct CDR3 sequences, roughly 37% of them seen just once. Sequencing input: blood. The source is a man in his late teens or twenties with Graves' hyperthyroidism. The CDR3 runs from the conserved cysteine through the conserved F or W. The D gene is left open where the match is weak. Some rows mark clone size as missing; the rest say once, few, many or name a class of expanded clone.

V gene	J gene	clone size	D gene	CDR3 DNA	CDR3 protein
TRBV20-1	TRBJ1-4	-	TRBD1	TGCAGTGCTAGAGATCCGGCTGACAGGGGACCTAATGAAAAACTGTTTTTT	CSARDPADRGPNEKLFF
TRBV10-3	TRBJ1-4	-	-	TGTGCCGCCGGTGGGGCCTACGAAAAACTGTTTTTT	CAAGGAYEKLFF
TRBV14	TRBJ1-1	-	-	TGTGCCAGCAGTCCTATCGGGGGCACTGAAGCTTTCTTT	CASSPIGGTEAFF
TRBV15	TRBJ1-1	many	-	TGTGCCACCAGCCCGAGTGGGACGGACACTGAAGCTTTCTTT	CATSPSGTDTEAFF
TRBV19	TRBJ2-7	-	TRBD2	TGTGCCAGTACGGGCGGGACTAGGGGGCAGTACTTC	CASTGGTRGQYF
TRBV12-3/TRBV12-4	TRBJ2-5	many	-	TGTGCCAGCAGTTTAACAGGGCGAGGAGAGACCCAGTACTTC	CASSLTGRGETQYF
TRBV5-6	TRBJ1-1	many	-	TGTGCCAGCACCAAACAATTAAACACTGAAGCTTTCTTT	CASTKQLNTEAFF
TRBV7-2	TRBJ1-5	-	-	TGCGCCAGCAGCGAGGACACTTATCAGCCCCAGCATTTT	CASSEDTYQPQHF
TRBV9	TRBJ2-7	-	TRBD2	TGTGCCAGCAGTCTAGCGGGGGGGCCGGCCGAGCAGTACTTC	CASSLAGGPAEQYF
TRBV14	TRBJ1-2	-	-	TGTGCCAGCAGCCGCCCTACTACAGGGCCCCTCTATGGCTACACCTTC	CASSRPTTGPLYGYTF
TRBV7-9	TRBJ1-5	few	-	TGTGCCAGCAGTTCCGCAAGTGGACAGTATAGCAATCAGCCCCAGCATTTT	CASSSASGQYSNQPQHF
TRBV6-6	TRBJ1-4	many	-	TGTGCCAGCAGTTACTTTGGGGAAAAACTGTTTTTT	CASSYFGEKLFF
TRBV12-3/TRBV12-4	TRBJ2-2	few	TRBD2	TGTGCCAGCAGCCCAGGGAGGGGCGCGGACACCGGGGAGCTGTTTTTT	CASSPGRGADTGELFF
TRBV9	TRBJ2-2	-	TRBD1	TGTGCCAGCAGCGGAGGGACAGGGGGCATCATCGGGGAGCTGTTTTTT	CASSGGTGGIIGELFF
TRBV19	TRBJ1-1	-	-	TGTGCCAGTAGTAGCAATTTGAACACTGAAGCTTTCTTT	CASSSNLNTEAFF
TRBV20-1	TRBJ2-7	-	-	TGCAGTGCTAGTCAGGGGATAGAGCAGTACTTC	CSASQGIEQYF
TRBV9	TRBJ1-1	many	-	TGTGCCAGCAGCTCACGGGGGAACACTGAAGCTTTCTTT	CASSSRGNTEAFF
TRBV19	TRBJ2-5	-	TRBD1	TGTGCCAGTAGTATGCGACAGGGTCAAGAGACCCAGTACTTC	CASSMRQGQETQYF